This passage covers 23 T cell receptor beta chains from one sample sequenced in a study of cytomegalovirus exposure and HLA in healthy donors. Amplification used 60 Vbeta primers and 13 Jbeta primers. The data were produced by immunoSEQ multiplex PCR, yet TCRdb's version contains in-frame clones alone and is incomplete. The table includes approximately 110,000 clones, about 83% detected once. Sequenced: PBMCs. These receptors were taken from a man between 18 and 35 years old in good health and CMV-seronegative.

The chain employs TRBV7-2 and TRBJ1-4, with 7 bases that match TRBD1. The CDR3 is 16 residues long. The junction had 8 bases not matched to a gene; V was cut back by 4 bases and J by 3 bases. The V gene's germline CDR1 is SGHTA and CDR2 FQGNSA. The CDR3 protein is CASSSEGQPPNEKLFF. Written as DNA, the CDR3 is TGTGCCAGCAGCTCAGAGGGACAGCCGCCTAATGAAAAACTGTTTTTT.

V usage is TRBV5-1 and J usage is TRBJ2-5; D not resolved. Germline CDR1 SGHRS, CDR2 YFSETQ. This CDR3 is 12 amino acids long. Trimming shortened V by 4 bases and J by 1 base, and 5 bases separated the two germline ends. CDR3 nucleotides: TGCGCCAGCAGCCCCCTCCAAGAGACCCAGTACTTC. It codes for CASSPLQETQYF.

This clone was detected a few times. The rearrangement uses TRBV4-2 and TRBJ2-3; 7 bases map to TRBD2. Trimming removed 2 bases from V and 0 bases from J; junction bases left unmatched: 2. Germline V gene data show CDR1 as LGHNA and CDR2 as YNFKEQ. CDR3 length equals 15 residues. The CDR3 here is CASSQIAGSTDTQYF. CDR3 in DNA: TGTGCCAGCAGCCAAATAGCGGGCAGCACAGATACGCAGTATTTT.

This clone was seen just once. At one end the junction does not follow the germline gene, possibly because of a read error. The chain is built from TRBV7-9 and TRBJ2-7; D is perhaps TRBD2 (6 bases). Per germline, CDR1 SEHNR and CDR2 FQNEAQ (reference sequence). This CDR3 is built from 15 residues. CDR3 sequence: CSSRPGLLSSYEQYF. The CDR3 coding sequence is TGTTCCAGCAGACCGGGACTTCTGAGCTCCTACGAGCAGTACTTC.

This clone appeared a single time. The chain carries TRBV11-2 and TRBJ1-5; D is possibly TRBD1 (6 bases). Trimming stripped 4 bases from V and 7 bases from J, with 11 bases between. Germline V CDR1 and CDR2: SGHAT, FQNNGV. CDR3 length equals 13 residues. DNA of the CDR3: TGTGCCAGCAGCTCAGACAGGTTACAGCCCCAGCATTTT. Amino acid sequence: CASSSDRLQPQHF.

This chain links TRBV4-1 with TRBJ2-7; 8 bases align to TRBD2. The V gene's germline CDR1 is MGHRA and CDR2 YSYEKL. V trimming: 0 bases; J trimming: 3 bases; junction bases outside the gene matches: 4. The CDR3 runs to 15 residues. In nucleotides, the CDR3 is TGCGCCAGCAGCCAAGATAAAGCGGGAGACTACGAGCAGTACTTC. Amino acid sequence: CASSQDKAGDYEQYF.

The gene calls are TRBV2 and TRBJ2-7; no definite D call. Germline loops: CDR1 SNHLY, CDR2 FYNNEI. The CDR3 loop spans 11 amino acids. V lost 7 bases and J lost 5, with 9 bases in between. The CDR3 is CASTGTNEQYF. The CDR3 DNA sequence: TGTGCCAGCACAGGCACAAACGAGCAGTACTTC.

The chain combines TRBV7-2 with TRBJ1-4; 7 bases match TRBD1. Germline lookup yields CDR1 SGHTA and CDR2 FQGNSA. The CDR3 has 15 amino acids. Unmatched junction bases numbered 5, after V lost 1 base and J lost 6 bases. The CDR3 DNA is TGTGCCAGCAGCTTAGTTTGGGACAGCGATGAAAAACTGTTTTTT. Its protein product is CASSLVWDSDEKLFF.

The chain links TRBV28 to TRBJ1-2, with 7 bases fitting TRBD1. Trimming removed 5 bases from V and 2 bases from J; junction bases left unmatched: 8. Germline values: CDR1 MDHEN, CDR2 SYDVKM. The CDR3 has 15 amino acids. CDR3 sequence: CASSNRQGPNYGYTF. CDR3 bases: TGTGCCAGCAGTAACCGACAGGGCCCGAACTATGGCTACACCTTC.

The chain carries TRBV14 and TRBJ2-2; 11 bases fit TRBD2. Per the germline V gene, CDR1 is SGHDN and CDR2 is FVKESK. V was clipped by 2 bases and J by 0 bases; unmatched bases: 17. CDR3 length equals 22 residues. The CDR3 DNA reads TGTGCCAGCAGCCAACGTCCGGGACTAGCGGCTAAGAGCTCCCCGAACACCGGGGAGCTGTTTTTT. Translated, it gives CASSQRPGLAAKSSPNTGELFF.

V gene TRBV28 combines with J gene TRBJ2-2; maybe TRBD2 (5 bases). CDR1 and CDR2 from the germline V gene are MDHEN and SYDVKM. CDR3 length: 11 amino acids. V was pared by 8 bases and J by 5 bases, with 6 bases between. CDR3 sequence reads: CASSGTGELFF. The CDR3 DNA reads TGTGCCAGCTCGGGGACCGGGGAGCTGTTTTTT.

In the case of this clone: One end of the junction varies from germline; a read error may be responsible. The chain has TRBV6-6 and TRBJ2-1, with a tentative D call TRBD1 (5 bases). Germline assignment: CDR1 MNHNY and CDR2 SVGAGI (reference sequence). CDR3 length: 13 residues. The CDR3 protein is CASSPPSGFPLVF. As DNA, the CDR3 is TGTGCCAGCAGCCCCCCTTCAGGGTTCCCCTTAGTCTTC.

The chain couples TRBV7-3 to TRBJ2-7, with 10 bases aligning to TRBD1. The V gene's germline CDR1 is SGHTA and CDR2 FQGTGA. The J segment lost 3 bases and the V segment lost 4 bases, leaving 6 bases of the junction unmatched. CDR3 length: 15 residues. The CDR3 is CASSSSGTGDYEQYF. CDR3 nucleotides: TGTGCCAGCAGCTCCTCCGGGACAGGGGACTACGAGCAGTACTTC.

The chain links TRBV27 to TRBJ1-4; TRBD1 is a possible D gene (6 bases). The CDR3 sequence is 16 residues long. CDR1 is MNHEY, CDR2 SMNVEV, per germline (reference sequence). V was cut by 5 bases and J by 7 bases, with 20 bases left in between. The CDR3 sequence: CASSPKKGVRIEKLFF. DNA of the CDR3: TGTGCCAGCAGTCCAAAAAAGGGGGTGAGGATTGAAAAACTGTTTTTT.

This chain joins TRBV6-5 and TRBJ1-5, with D uncertain. V lost 5 bases, J lost 6 bases, and 14 bases lay in between. This CDR3 spans 14 amino acids. The V gene's germline CDR1 is MNHEY and CDR2 SVGAGI. The CDR3 nucleotides read TGTGCCAGCAGTCCGGGTTATGGTGGTCAGCCCCAGCATTTT. Translating gives CASSPGYGGQPQHF.

This chain connects TRBV7-9 to TRBJ2-5; tentative D call: TRBD1 (5 bases). Germline values: CDR1 SEHNR, CDR2 FQNEAQ (reference sequence). V lost 1 base and J lost 4, with 13 bases in between. CDR3 length: 15 amino acids. The CDR3 DNA reads TGTGCCAGCAGCTTAGGAGGCGGAAGGGGAGAGACCCAGTACTTC. Residues: CASSLGGGRGETQYF.

On this clone: A read error is possible here, since a much larger clone lies one base away. The same CDR3 is also encoded by other DNA sequences in this sample. The CDR3 loop is CASRTPSNYGYTF. In DNA, the CDR3 is TGTGCCAGCAGGACACCCTCCAACTATGGCTACACCTTC. This chain joins TRBV6-1 and TRBJ1-2; no definite D call. V lost 6 bases and J 2 bases, leaving 10 bases between the germline ends. The CDR3 sequence is 13 residues long. Germline V gene sequence: CDR1 MNHNS, CDR2 SASEGT.

The V gene is TRBV7-2, the J gene TRBJ1-1; D uncertain. Trimming left V 5 bases short and J 0 bases short, with 7 bases between. The CDR3 runs to 13 residues. Per the germline V gene, CDR1 is SGHTA and CDR2 is FQGNSA. CDR3 nucleotides: TGTGCCAGCAGCCCGAGTTTGAACACTGAAGCTTTCTTT. Protein sequence: CASSPSLNTEAFF.

The chain uses TRBV7-9 and TRBJ2-7; D remains ambiguous. V lost 1 base and J lost 6, with 4 bases in between. CDR3 length: 11 amino acids. CDR1 is SEHNR and CDR2 is FQNEAQ in the germline V gene (reference sequence). The CDR3 nucleotides read TGTGCCAGCAGCTTAGACAGCGAGCAGTACTTC. As protein: CASSLDSEQYF.

The V and J genes are TRBV29-1 and TRBJ2-7; 7 positions agree with TRBD1. J was trimmed by 6 bases and V by 3 bases; bases with no gene match: 8. CDR3 length: 13 amino acids. Germline V gene sequence: CDR1 SQVTM, CDR2 ANQGSEA. Written as DNA, the CDR3 is TGCAGCGTTGACCGGGCAGGGGGTGGCGAGCAGTACTTC. This gives the protein CSVDRAGGGEQYF.

The sample holds a few counts of this clone. The rearrangement links TRBV19 to TRBJ1-5; D call uncertain. CDR3 length equals 14 residues. V was cut by 7 bases and J by 4 bases, with 14 bases left in between. Per germline, CDR1 LNHDA and CDR2 SQIVND (reference sequence). This CDR3 reads CASNWAGLNQPQHF. The CDR3 DNA sequence: TGTGCCAGTAATTGGGCGGGGTTGAATCAGCCCCAGCATTTT.

This rearrangement joins TRBV5-4 to TRBJ2-1; a possible D gene is TRBD1 (6 bases). The CDR3 consists of 14 residues. The germline V and J ends were trimmed by 0 bases and 4 bases, with 8 bases remaining between them. Per germline, CDR1 SGHNT and CDR2 YYREEE (reference sequence). CDR3 nucleotide sequence: TGTGCCAGCAGCTTGGAGCAGGGGTACAATGAGCAGTTCTTC. Its protein product is CASSLEQGYNEQFF.

This clone was counted a single time. The chain links TRBV7-2 to TRBJ2-7; 10 bases match TRBD2. This CDR3 region has 17 residues. V gave up 2 bases and J gave up 2 bases; unmatched junction bases: 9. Germline loops: CDR1 SGHTA, CDR2 FQGNSA. The CDR3 loop reads CASSLSGTSGAAYEQYF. The CDR3 DNA sequence: TGTGCCAGCAGCTTATCTGGAACTAGCGGGGCTGCCTACGAGCAGTACTTC.